What follows are 24 T cell receptor beta chains derived from one specimen sequenced in a study of shared clonotypes between healthy human individuals. The table came from immunoSEQ multiplex PCR; TCRdb's copy has only in-frame clones and leaves some out. The data contain about 2.1 million clones, more than 85% of them singletons. CD8 cells classed as naive were CD45RO-negative and positively selected for CCR7, excluding terminally differentiated effector memory CD45RA+ cells. The sample consisted of naive CD8+ T cells from PBMCs. The source of these receptors is a man aged 18 to 35 in good health. Some clones in this sample may be carry-over from other donors' samples.

The rearrangement joins TRBV11-2 to TRBJ2-3; 14 bases agree with TRBD2. This CDR3 spans 17 amino acids. Germline loops: CDR1 SGHAT, CDR2 FQNNGV. The trim removed 8 bases at V and 3 bases at J, leaving 10 bases unmatched. This chain's CDR3 is CASRGTSGRGGTDTQYF. The CDR3 DNA sequence: TGTGCCAGCCGGGGGACTAGCGGGAGAGGTGGAACAGATACGCAGTATTTT. The variable domain in full, with the rest retrieved from reference TRBV11-2 and TRBJ2-3, is EAGVAQSPRYKIIEKRQSVAFWCNPISGHATLYWYQQILGQGPKLLIQFQNNGVVDDSQLPKDRFSAERLKGVDSTLKIQPAKLEDSAVYLCASRGTSGRGGTDTQYFGPGTRLTVL.

This chain connects TRBV19 to TRBJ2-2; D possibly corresponds to TRBD2 (6 bases). The CDR3 runs 14 residues. Per germline, CDR1 LNHDA and CDR2 SQIVND (reference sequence). V was pared by 7 bases and J by 2 bases, with 11 bases between. This CDR3 is CASKLADNTGELFF. The CDR3 nucleotides are TGTGCCAGTAAACTAGCAGATAACACCGGGGAGCTGTTTTTT.

As for this clone: The junction shows a germline mismatch at one end, possibly a read error. This chain joins TRBV6-5 and TRBJ2-7; D remains unclear. Germline CDR1 MNHEY, CDR2 SVGAGI. The CDR3 consists of 14 residues. The DNA of the CDR3 is TGTGCCAGCAGTTACGGGCAGGCCTCCCACGAGCAGTACTTC. Its protein product is CASSYGQASHEQYF.

V and J are TRBV7-6 and TRBJ2-1, with a possible D match to TRBD2 (5 bases). V dropped 5 bases and J dropped 10 bases, with 18 bases sitting between them. This CDR3 spans 14 amino acids. CDR1 is SGHVS, CDR2 FNYEAQ, per germline. The CDR3 reads CASSPLRPSGEQFF. In DNA, the CDR3 is TGTGCCAGCAGCCCACTTCGACCGAGCGGAGAGCAGTTCTTC.

The chain carries TRBV7-9 and TRBJ1-1; D is undetermined. Germline V gene lookup returns CDR1 SEHNR and CDR2 FQNEAQ (reference sequence). The CDR3 is 14 amino acids. The V gene lost 3 bases and the J gene lost 0 bases, with 8 bases spanning the gap. CDR3 region: CASSFSGVNTEAFF. The CDR3 DNA follows: TGTGCCAGCAGCTTCTCCGGAGTGAACACTGAAGCTTTCTTT.

The J gene is TRBJ2-7, the V gene TRBV9; TRBD1 might be the D (5 bases). The CDR3 loop spans 14 amino acids. Between the trimmed V and J ends, which lost 3 bases and 0 bases, there was a span of 10 bases. Germline CDR1 and CDR2: SGDLS and YYNGEE. The CDR3 bases are TGTGCCAGCAGCGAGCAGGGATTCTCCTACGAGCAGTACTTC. Protein product: CASSEQGFSYEQYF.

This chain uses TRBV7-9 with TRBJ1-3; no definite D call. Per the germline V gene, CDR1 is SEHNR and CDR2 is FQNEAQ (reference sequence). The CDR3 is 14 residues long. V lost 5 bases, J lost 2 bases, and 10 bases lay in between. The CDR3 DNA reads as TGTGCCAGCAGCCCCGTAGGGACTGGAAACACCATATATTTT. This encodes CASSPVGTGNTIYF.

J is TRBJ2-7 and V is TRBV6-5; 9 bases align to TRBD1. Germline lookup yields CDR1 MNHEY and CDR2 SVGAGI. The CDR3 totals 14 residues. The ends lost 7 bases at V and 3 bases at J; junction bases unmatched: 7. The CDR3 sequence is CASTPGDRDYEQYF. Here the CDR3 DNA reads TGTGCCAGCACCCCAGGGGACAGGGACTACGAGCAGTACTTC.

The chain carries TRBV28 and TRBJ2-1; D is ambiguous. CDR3 size: 15 residues. Germline lookup yields CDR1 MDHEN and CDR2 SYDVKM. The germline V and J ends were trimmed by 3 bases and 10 bases, with 19 bases remaining between them. The CDR3 DNA reads TGTGCCAGCAGTTTCAGGCCGCCACGAAGATCAGAGCAGTTCTTC. It yields the protein CASSFRPPRRSEQFF.

The table lists this clone with a count of one. The V and J genes are TRBV6-1 and TRBJ1-4; TRBD1 matches at 7 bases. V was clipped by 7 bases and J by 8 bases; unmatched bases: 1. CDR1 and CDR2 from the germline V gene are MNHNS and SASEGT. There are 11 residues in the CDR3. CDR3 in DNA: TGTGCCAGCAAGGGGGCCGAAAAACTGTTTTTT. This encodes CASKGAEKLFF.

The chain combines TRBV2 with TRBJ2-7, with 7 bases matching TRBD2. CDR1 and CDR2 from the germline V gene are SNHLY and FYNNEI. The CDR3 extends over 13 amino acids. V lost 6 bases to trimming and J lost 5 bases; unmatched junction nucleotides: 7. CDR3 region: CASRPGTMDEQYF. The CDR3 DNA is TGTGCCAGCAGGCCCGGGACTATGGACGAGCAGTACTTC.

The chain employs TRBV6-5 and TRBJ2-7, with 8 bases fitting TRBD1. Germline assignment: CDR1 MNHEY and CDR2 SVGAGI. The CDR3 is made up of 16 amino acids. J lost 2 bases, V lost 0 bases, and 6 bases had no gene match. The CDR3 bases are TGTGCCAGCAGTTACTCGACGGGACAGGCAACCTACGAGCAGTACTTC. Amino acids: CASSYSTGQATYEQYF.

Note on this clone: This same CDR3 is encoded by further DNA sequences in the sample. The J gene is TRBJ2-3, the V gene TRBV6-5, with D perhaps matching TRBD1 (6 bases). This CDR3 has 12 amino acids. CDR1 is MNHEY and CDR2 is SVGAGI in the germline V gene. V lost 2 bases and J 6 bases, leaving 6 bases between the germline ends. The CDR3 nucleotides read TGTGCCAGCAGTTACAGGGGGGATACGCAGTATTTT. Its translation is CASSYRGDTQYF.

The V and J genes are TRBV11-2 and TRBJ2-1, with 11 bases fitting TRBD2. The CDR3 has 15 residues. CDR1 is SGHAT and CDR2 is FQNNGV in the germline V gene. V shed 0 bases, J shed 9 bases, and the junction held 4 bases outside the gene matches. The CDR3 protein is CASSLDMGLAAEQFF. CDR3 DNA sequence: TGTGCCAGCAGCTTAGACATGGGACTAGCGGCTGAGCAGTTCTTC. The entire variable domain, with the rest obtained from reference TRBV11-2 and TRBJ2-1, is as follows: EAGVAQSPRYKIIEKRQSVAFWCNPISGHATLYWYQQILGQGPKLLIQFQNNGVVDDSQLPKDRFSAERLKGVDSTLKIQPAKLEDSAVYLCASSLDMGLAAEQFFGPGTRLTVL.

V is TRBV7-9 and J is TRBJ2-7; 7 nucleotides line up with TRBD1. CDR1 and CDR2 (germline): SEHNR, FQNEAQ (reference sequence). The V gene end was trimmed by 5 bases and the J gene end by 0 bases; junction bases not matched to a gene: 4. The CDR3 spans 14 residues. In DNA form, the CDR3 reads TGTGCCAGCAGCGCGCGGACAGGCTCCTACGAGCAGTACTTC. Amino acid sequence: CASSARTGSYEQYF.

J is TRBJ2-7 and V is TRBV5-1; D is possibly TRBD2 (6 bases). There are 14 residues in the CDR3. Germline assignment: CDR1 SGHRS and CDR2 YFSETQ. V lost 5 bases, J lost 4 bases, and 16 bases lay in between. The CDR3 coding sequence is TGCGCCAGCAGGTCGGAGGGGTATGGATACGAGCAGTACTTC. It codes for CASRSEGYGYEQYF.

The gene calls are TRBV11-2 and TRBJ2-7, with a possible D match to TRBD1 (5 bases). Germline CDR1 is SGHAT and CDR2 is FQNNGV. V shed 1 base and J shed 0 bases, with 7 bases lying between them. The CDR3 covers 14 residues. CDR3 sequence reads: CASSLAGISYEQYF. CDR3 DNA sequence: TGTGCCAGCAGCTTAGCAGGGATCTCCTACGAGCAGTACTTC.

The CDR3 DNA reads as TGTGCCAGCAGTTACAGACAGGCTACCTACGAGCAGTACTTC. This sequence encodes CASSYRQATYEQYF. The chain employs TRBV27 and TRBJ2-7; maybe TRBD1 (6 bases). V was clipped by 4 bases and J by 2 bases, with 12 bases between them. Germline values: CDR1 MNHEY, CDR2 SMNVEV (reference sequence). CDR3 length: 14 residues.

The chain employs TRBV6-1 and TRBJ1-1, with 8 nucleotides matching TRBD1. With 7 bases clipped from V and 0 bases from J, the junction kept 4 bases outside the gene matches. Germline V CDR1 and CDR2: MNHNS, SASEGT. This CDR3 contains 14 residues. The CDR3: CASNQGQVNTEAFF. The CDR3 region has the DNA TGTGCCAGCAACCAGGGACAGGTGAACACTGAAGCTTTCTTT.

The chain joins TRBV9 to TRBJ2-2, with TRBD1 identical over 7 bases. Losses at the gene ends were 4 bases for V and 1 base for J; bases not matched to a gene: 7. Per the germline V gene, CDR1 is SGDLS and CDR2 is YYNGEE. The CDR3 extends over 16 amino acids. The CDR3, as DNA: TGTGCCAGCAGCTCCGAGACAGGGTGGAACACCGGGGAGCTGTTTTTT. It encodes CASSSETGWNTGELFF. The variable domain in full, with the rest retrieved from reference TRBV9 and TRBJ2-2, is DSGVTQTPKHLITATGQRVTLRCSPRSGDLSVYWYQQSLDQGLQFLIQYYNGEERAKGNILERFSAQQFPDLHSELNLSSLELGDSALYFCASSSETGWNTGELFFGEGSRLTVL.

The chain has TRBV21-1 and TRBJ2-7. TRBV21-1 is described as a pseudogene. The CDR3 contains 15 residues. The CDR3 sequence: CASSHTRQESYEQYF. The CDR3 bases are TGTGCCAGCAGCCACACGCGGCAGGAATCCTACGAGCAGTACTTC.

The V gene is TRBV9, the J gene TRBJ2-1; D call uncertain. V lost 5 bases and J 4 bases, leaving 10 bases between the germline ends. The CDR3 is made up of 13 amino acids. The germline CDR1 and CDR2 sequences are SGDLS and YYNGEE. The CDR3 DNA is TGTGCCAGCAGTGAGGCCGGGTACAATGAGCAGTTCTTC. Its protein is CASSEAGYNEQFF.

The chain employs TRBV29-1 and TRBJ2-2; no reliable D call. V dropped 5 bases and J dropped 7 bases, with 2 bases sitting between them. The V gene's germline CDR1 is SQVTM and CDR2 ANQGSEA. This CDR3 spans 9 amino acids. The CDR3, as DNA: TGCAGCGTTAACGGGGAGCTGTTTTTT. Its protein product is CSVNGELFF.

This clone was seen a single time. The chain employs TRBV28 and TRBJ2-5; the D is unclear. CDR1 MDHEN and CDR2 SYDVKM come from the germline V gene. This CDR3 has 18 amino acids. V lost 3 bases, J lost 1 base, and 21 bases lay in between. This chain's CDR3 is CASSLSLRRRAFQETQYF. CDR3 sequence (DNA): TGTGCCAGCAGTTTGTCGTTGCGACGGCGAGCCTTCCAAGAGACCCAGTACTTC.